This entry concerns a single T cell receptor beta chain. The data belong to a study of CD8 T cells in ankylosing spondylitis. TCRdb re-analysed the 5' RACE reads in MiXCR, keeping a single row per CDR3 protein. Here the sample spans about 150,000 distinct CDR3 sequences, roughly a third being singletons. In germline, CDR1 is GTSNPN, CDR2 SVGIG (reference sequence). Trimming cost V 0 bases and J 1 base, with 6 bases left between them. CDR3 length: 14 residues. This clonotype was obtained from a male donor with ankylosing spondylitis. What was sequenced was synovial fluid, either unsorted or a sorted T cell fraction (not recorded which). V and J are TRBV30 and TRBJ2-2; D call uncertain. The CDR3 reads CAWSVGLNTGELFF. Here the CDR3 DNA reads TGTGCCTGGAGTGTGGGGTTGAACACCGGGGAGCTGTTTTTT.